This paragraph covers one T cell receptor beta chain sequence. This CDR3 comprises 14 residues. People who had autoimmune disease history or systemic immunosuppression were excluded. The entry originates in a study of OX40 agonist ivuxolimab in advanced cancers. Study-wide background: Dose-escalation subjects each had hepatocellular carcinoma, melanoma, renal cell or head and neck cancer. Under the entry rules, prior anti-PD-1, anti-PD-L1 or anti-CTLA-4 therapy was allowed, and roughly 43% had some. Participants, 70% to 90% male, averaged around 64 years of age, ranging from roughly 20 to 80.

Clones were sequenced by immunoSEQ multiplex PCR, and TCRdb holds only the in-frame ones, with some missing. The sample includes about 73,000 clones, around nine tenths of them seen just once. This sequence was found in an adult with an advanced solid tumor such as melanoma, head and neck, liver or kidney cancer. Sample: CD4+ or CD8+ T cells sorted from blood, taken in a trial of the OX40 agonist ivuxolimab. The rearrangement joins TRBV21-1 to TRBJ2-2. TRBV21-1 corresponds to a pseudogene. In DNA form, the CDR3 reads TGTGCCCCGCACACGGGGCGACGGTCCGGGGAGCTGTTTTTT. This encodes CAPHTGRRSGELFF.